This T cell receptor (beta chain) was recorded in a study of Ad26.COV2.S vaccination and SARS-CoV-2 variants. In the study overall: Donor participated within the Ad26.COV2.S arm of the COV1001 trial. In the study, Ad26.COV2.S was injected intramuscularly once, or twice 56 days apart.

Treatment of the sample: over 15 received Ad26.COV2.S at low or high dose, single or two shots; about five received placebo; per-sample allocation not given. Samples came from day 63 after the first vaccine or placebo injection. Libraries were prepared by immunoSEQ multiplex PCR; TCRdb keeps only in-frame clonotypes and omits some of them. The sample includes around 240,000 clones, 85% to 90% of them seen just once. The germline CDR1 and CDR2 sequences are SGDLS and YYNGEE. V trimming: 3 bases; J trimming: 4 bases; junction bases outside the gene matches: 10. The CDR3 covers 16 residues. The rearrangement joins TRBV9 to TRBJ1-5; 7 bases are a match to TRBD1. Specimen: peripheral blood, collected in a trial of Ad26.COV2.S vaccine versus placebo. This TCR came from a person between 18 and 65 years old who received the Ad26.COV2.S COVID-19 vaccine or a placebo. Written as DNA, the CDR3 is TGTGCCAGCAGCGAGGGTCCACAGGGGCTTAATCAGCCCCAGCATTTT. This encodes CASSEGPQGLNQPQHF. The full variable domain, rest sourced from reference TRBV9 and TRBJ1-5, is DSGVTQTPKHLITATGQRVTLRCSPRSGDLSVYWYQQSLDQGLQFLIQYYNGEERAKGNILERFSAQQFPDLHSELNLSSLELGDSALYFCASSEGPQGLNQPQHFGDGTRLSIL.